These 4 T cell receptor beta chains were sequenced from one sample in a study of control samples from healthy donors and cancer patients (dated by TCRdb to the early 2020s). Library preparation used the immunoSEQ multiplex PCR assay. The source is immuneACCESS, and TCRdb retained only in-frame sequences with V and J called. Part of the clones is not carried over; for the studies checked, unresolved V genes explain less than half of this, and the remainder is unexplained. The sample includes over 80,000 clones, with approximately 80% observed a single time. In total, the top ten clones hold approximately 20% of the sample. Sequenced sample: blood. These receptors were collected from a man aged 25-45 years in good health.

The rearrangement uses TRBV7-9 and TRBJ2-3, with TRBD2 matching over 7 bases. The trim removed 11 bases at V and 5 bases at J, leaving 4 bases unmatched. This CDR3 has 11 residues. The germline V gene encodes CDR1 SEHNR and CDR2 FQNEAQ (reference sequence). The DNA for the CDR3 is TGTGCCTTCGGGGGGAAAGATACGCAGTATTTT. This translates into CAFGGKDTQYF.

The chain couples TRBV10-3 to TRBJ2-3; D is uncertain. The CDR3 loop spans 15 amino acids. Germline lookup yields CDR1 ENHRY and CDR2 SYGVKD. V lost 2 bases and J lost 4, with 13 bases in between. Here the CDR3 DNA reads TGTGCCATCAGTGAGAAGCCGATAATAGCAGATACGCAGTATTTT. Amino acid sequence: CAISEKPIIADTQYF.

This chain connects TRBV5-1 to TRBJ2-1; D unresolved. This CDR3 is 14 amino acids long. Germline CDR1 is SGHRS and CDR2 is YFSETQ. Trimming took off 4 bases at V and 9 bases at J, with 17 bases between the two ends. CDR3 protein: CASSGIASPGEQFF. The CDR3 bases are TGCGCCAGCAGCGGCATTGCCTCTCCGGGTGAGCAGTTCTTC.

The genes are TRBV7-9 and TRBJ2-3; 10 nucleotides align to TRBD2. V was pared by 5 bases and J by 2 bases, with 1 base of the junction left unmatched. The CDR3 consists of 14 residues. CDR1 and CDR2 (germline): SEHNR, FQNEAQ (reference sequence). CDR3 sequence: CASSGLAATDTQYF. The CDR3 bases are TGTGCCAGCAGCGGACTAGCGGCCACAGATACGCAGTATTTT.